This T cell receptor (beta chain) was sequenced in a study of T cells after yellow fever vaccination. The overall study: Preparation of fractions with low cell numbers was performed using SMART-Seq v4 Ultra Low Input.

TCRdb analysed the 5' RACE reads with MiXCR anew, one entry per CDR3 protein. The data hold 110,000 or so distinct CDR3 sequences, with about 7.8% observed a single time. CDR1 is SGHTA and CDR2 is FQGNSA in the germline V gene. The V segment lost 5 bases and the J segment 9 bases; nucleotides outside the gene matches: 10. This CDR3 is 15 amino acids long. The TCR was taken from a man aged 18 to 29 who received the YFV17D yellow fever vaccine. Sequenced here: CD4+ T cells sorted from PBMCs, sampled about 49 days after the first yellow fever vaccination. The chain has TRBV7-2 and TRBJ2-3; 11 bases are a match to TRBD2. The CDR3 region has the DNA TGTGCCAGCAGCCCCGTTAGCGGGGGGGCCGGCACGCAGTATTTT. It translates to CASSPVSGGAGTQYF.